These 21 T cell receptor beta chains were sequenced from one sample in a study of CD8 T cells in ankylosing spondylitis. TCRdb re-called the 5' RACE reads with MiXCR, one entry per CDR3 protein. The repertoire consists of about 800,000 distinct CDR3 sequences, with 12% occurring once and the leading ten covering roughly 0.51%. Study outcomes and limitations: Within ankylosing spondylitis blood, a TCR beta motif made up of seven to nine highly homologous variants appeared to be characteristic.

The antigens these receptors bind are not known. Sequenced material: blood, either unsorted or a sorted T cell fraction (not recorded which). Receptors were obtained from a male donor with ankylosing spondylitis.

The chain recombines TRBV9 with TRBJ1-2; 10 bases fit TRBD1. This CDR3 has 13 amino acids. Germline CDR1 and CDR2: SGDLS and YYNGEE. V dropped 5 bases and J dropped 7; count of bases not matched to a gene: 5. The CDR3 bases are TGTGCCAGCAGAAGACAGGGGGCTATTGGCTACACCTTC. Translating gives CASRRQGAIGYTF.

The genes are TRBV4-3 and TRBJ2-7; 7 bases align to TRBD1. Germline values: CDR1 LGHNA, CDR2 YSLEER. With 1 base clipped from V and 3 bases from J, the junction kept 6 bases outside the gene matches. The CDR3 is 15 amino acids. The CDR3 protein is CASSQVSQGDYEQYF. The CDR3 DNA reads as TGCGCCAGCAGCCAAGTTAGCCAGGGGGACTACGAGCAGTACTTC.

The V and J genes are TRBV5-1 and TRBJ1-4, with TRBD1 as a possible D gene (5 bases). From germline, CDR1 is SGHRS and CDR2 YFSETQ. The CDR3 loop spans 15 amino acids. Trimming shortened V by 6 bases and J by 7 bases, and 19 bases separated the two germline ends. CDR3 region: CASTPGRGPGEKLFF. DNA for the CDR3: TGCGCCAGCACCCCGGGGCGGGGCCCAGGTGAAAAACTGTTTTTT.

This clonotype was detected many times. The chain links TRBV20-1 to TRBJ2-1; 9 positions agree with TRBD2. This CDR3 comprises 17 residues. The junction had 12 bases not matched to a gene; V was cut back by 3 bases and J by 3 bases. CDR1 is DFQATT, CDR2 SNEGSKA, per germline (reference sequence). This CDR3 is CSARTRTSVEVYNEQFF. CDR3 DNA sequence: TGCAGTGCTAGGACCCGGACTAGCGTTGAGGTCTACAATGAGCAGTTCTTC.

This clonotype was observed at least ten times. CDR3 loop: CSARGTEGTQYF. Here the CDR3 DNA reads TGCAGTGCTAGAGGGACAGAGGGGACCCAGTACTTC. The chain has TRBV20-1 and TRBJ2-5; a weak D match, TRBD1 (6 bases). The CDR3 has 12 residues. Germline loops: CDR1 DFQATT, CDR2 SNEGSKA (reference sequence). V gave up 1 base and J gave up 7 bases, with 10 bases separating them.

This clonotype was counted at least ten times. This chain uses TRBV5-5 with TRBJ2-7; 8 nucleotides align to TRBD1. The CDR3 is made up of 14 amino acids. J gave up 4 bases and V 4 bases, and 7 bases lay outside the gene matches. Per germline, CDR1 SGHKS and CDR2 YYEKEE (reference sequence). The CDR3 spells CASSRTGTAYEQYF. For the CDR3, the DNA is TGTGCCAGCAGCCGGACAGGGACGGCGTACGAGCAGTACTTC.

The DNA for the CDR3 is TGTGCCAGCAGCCGGACAGTGGGCTCCTACAATGAGCAGTTCTTC. Protein sequence: CASSRTVGSYNEQFF. The gene calls are TRBV7-2 and TRBJ2-1; tentatively, D is TRBD1 (6 bases). The CDR3 loop spans 15 amino acids. In germline, CDR1 is SGHTA, CDR2 FQGNSA. V was cut by 5 bases and J by 0 bases, with 11 bases left in between.

This clonotype showed up just a few times. This chain connects TRBV11-2 to TRBJ2-3; D not resolved. The germline CDR1 and CDR2 sequences are SGHAT and FQNNGV. V shed 5 bases and J shed 3 bases, with 12 bases lying between them. This CDR3 contains 14 residues. The CDR3 region is CASSKGLRTDTQYF. CDR3 nucleotides: TGTGCCAGCAGCAAGGGTTTACGTACAGATACGCAGTATTTT.

V and J are TRBV20-1 and TRBJ2-1, with TRBD2 matching over 8 bases. The CDR3 runs to 15 residues. Germline V CDR1 and CDR2: DFQATT, SNEGSKA (reference sequence). The trim removed 5 bases at V and 3 bases at J, leaving 9 bases unmatched. In nucleotides, the CDR3 is TGCAGTGCTGAAGGGGTAGCGGGGAACTACAATGAGCAGTTCTTC. This encodes CSAEGVAGNYNEQFF.

This clonotype was counted between two and nine times. The CDR3 spells CASSSPRQPTDTQYF. Here the CDR3 DNA reads TGTGCCAGCAGTTCACCCCGACAGCCCACAGATACGCAGTATTTT. The chain employs TRBV6-2 or TRBV6-3 and TRBJ2-3; tentative D call: TRBD1 (5 bases). Per germline, CDR1 MNHEY and CDR2 SVGEGT. V lost 4 bases and J 2 bases, leaving 13 bases between the germline ends. This CDR3 has 15 amino acids.

Ten or more counts support this clonotype. The gene calls are TRBV20-1 and TRBJ2-1; no reliable D call. This CDR3 contains 11 residues. Germline V gene lookup returns CDR1 DFQATT and CDR2 SNEGSKA (reference sequence). The V end lost 6 bases, the J end lost 7 bases, and 10 bases lay between the germline ends. CDR3 in DNA: TGCAGTGCCCCGGACCGGAATGAGCAGTTCTTC. Its protein product is CSAPDRNEQFF.

This clonotype has ten or more counts. The chain couples TRBV5-1 to TRBJ2-3; D perhaps matches TRBD1 (6 bases). Trimming pared 6 bases from V and 3 bases from J, leaving 14 bases between. The CDR3 sequence is 14 residues long. CDR1 and CDR2 (germline): SGHRS, YFSETQ. The CDR3 nucleotides are TGCGCCAGCAAGATTCAGGGGATAACAGATACGCAGTATTTT. This encodes CASKIQGITDTQYF. Full variable domain (rest looked up from reference TRBV5-1 and TRBJ2-3): KAGVTQTPRYLIKTRGQQVTLSCSPISGHRSVSWYQQTPGQGLQFLFEYFSETQRNKGNFPGRFSGRQFSNSRSEMNVSTLELGDSALYLCASKIQGITDTQYFGPGTRLTVL.

The chain couples TRBV19 to TRBJ2-5, with 9 bases lining up with TRBD2. Germline V gene sequence: CDR1 LNHDA, CDR2 SQIVND (reference sequence). Trimming at V came to 3 bases and at J to 2 bases, leaving 7 bases not matched to a gene. The CDR3 covers 16 residues. The CDR3 DNA is TGTGCCAGTAGTATGCAGACTAGCGGACCGCAAGAGACCCAGTACTTC. As protein: CASSMQTSGPQETQYF.

The chain combines TRBV4-1 with TRBJ2-3; possibly TRBD1 or TRBD2 for D (5 bases each). The V end was cut by 3 bases, the J end by 0 bases, with 16 bases between. The CDR3 runs 17 residues. Germline V lookup: CDR1 MGHRA, CDR2 YSYEKL. CDR3 loop: CASSQVPTGRSTDTQYF. The CDR3 bases are TGCGCCAGCAGCCAGGTTCCTACGGGACGAAGCACAGATACGCAGTATTTT.

Only a few counts were recorded for this clonotype. The chain uses TRBV20-1 and TRBJ1-2, with a weak D call TRBD1 (5 bases). Trimming shortened V by 4 bases and J by 7 bases, and 19 bases separated the two germline ends. The CDR3 sequence is 14 residues long. Germline CDR1 reads DFQATT; CDR2 reads SNEGSKA (reference sequence). CDR3 amino acids: CSATHGTQAGGYTF. The CDR3 bases are TGCAGTGCTACCCACGGGACGCAGGCAGGTGGCTACACCTTC.

This clonotype was counted between two and nine times. The chain employs TRBV6-1 and TRBJ2-1, with TRBD2 matching over 11 bases. The CDR3 is 16 amino acids. The germline V gene has CDR1 MNHNS and CDR2 SASEGT. Germline trimming cut 5 bases from V and 5 bases from J; bases unmatched to any gene: 8. CDR3 in DNA: TGTGCCAGCAGTCGCATTGGGACTAGCGGAAACAATGAGCAGTTCTTC. Its protein is CASSRIGTSGNNEQFF.

This clonotype was detected only a few times. V gene TRBV18 combines with J gene TRBJ1-5, with TRBD1 matching 10 bases. This CDR3 is built from 18 residues. Germline CDR1 is KGHSH and CDR2 is LQKENI. J lost 5 bases, V lost 3 bases, and 13 bases had no gene match. The CDR3 sequence: CASSPPATGTGVDQPQHF. CDR3 in DNA: TGTGCCAGCTCACCGCCGGCCACCGGGACAGGGGTTGATCAGCCCCAGCATTTT. Drawing the rest from reference TRBV18 and TRBJ1-5, the complete variable domain is NAGVMQNPRHLVRRRGQEARLRCSPMKGHSHVYWYRQLPEEGLKFMVYLQKENIIDESGMPKERFSAEFPKEGPSILRIQQVVRGDSAAYFCASSPPATGTGVDQPQHFGDGTRLSIL.

The rearrangement uses TRBV12-3 or TRBV12-4 and TRBJ2-1; weak D call: TRBD2 (7 bases). This CDR3 is 17 amino acids long. V was pared by 6 bases and J by 5 bases, with 23 bases between. DNA for the CDR3: TGTGCCAGCAGCCCCGGGTGGTGGGGGGGGACAAACAATGAGCAGTTCTTC. As protein: CASSPGWWGGTNNEQFF.

This clonotype was recorded at least ten times. The chain joins TRBV9 to TRBJ1-2; D possibly corresponds to TRBD1 (5 bases). The CDR3 extends over 13 amino acids. The V and J ends lost 4 bases and 8 bases respectively, with 15 bases between them. The germline V gene has CDR1 SGDLS and CDR2 YYNGEE. CDR3 protein: CASSPIAGAGYTF. The CDR3 DNA follows: TGTGCCAGCAGCCCAATTGCCGGGGCGGGCTACACCTTC. The variable domain in full, completed from reference TRBV9 and TRBJ1-2, reads DSGVTQTPKHLITATGQRVTLRCSPRSGDLSVYWYQQSLDQGLQFLIQYYNGEERAKGNILERFSAQQFPDLHSELNLSSLELGDSALYFCASSPIAGAGYTFGSGTRLTVV.

This clonotype was counted between two and nine times. The V call is TRBV20-1, the J call TRBJ2-6, with 8 positions matching TRBD1. V lost 1 base and J lost 2; bases outside the gene matches: 7. The germline V gene encodes CDR1 DFQATT and CDR2 SNEGSKA (reference sequence). The CDR3 covers 17 residues. The DNA for the CDR3 is TGCAGTGCTAGAGGGGCCAGGGGGCAGCCTGGGGCCAACGTCCTGACTTTC. Amino acids: CSARGARGQPGANVLTF.

V gene TRBV5-1 combines with J gene TRBJ1-1; D remains ambiguous. Germline values: CDR1 SGHRS, CDR2 YFSETQ. The V end lost 4 bases, the J end lost 0 bases, and 16 bases lay between the germline ends. The CDR3 spans 16 residues. CDR3 DNA sequence: TGCGCCAGCAGCCTAGATGCGGGCCCCATGAACACTGAAGCTTTCTTT. This gives the protein CASSLDAGPMNTEAFF. Looking up the rest from reference TRBV5-1 and TRBJ1-1 gives the full variable domain: KAGVTQTPRYLIKTRGQQVTLSCSPISGHRSVSWYQQTPGQGLQFLFEYFSETQRNKGNFPGRFSGRQFSNSRSEMNVSTLELGDSALYLCASSLDAGPMNTEAFFGQGTRLTVV.